This T cell receptor beta chain was observed in a study of shared clonotypes between healthy human individuals. Study-wide results and caveats: Generally, estimated richness proved larger in naive subsets than it did in memory subsets. Clonotypes shared by all four sorted-subset donors had higher generation probabilities than non-shared clonotypes.

CD4+ cells were split into CD45RA+ naive and CD45RA-negative memory subsets. Remarks on this clone: What it recognizes is unknown.

Method: immunoSEQ multiplex PCR; TCRdb's copy keeps in-frame clones and lacks some. Of approximately 1,500,000 clones in the sample, nearly 99% were seen once. This CDR3 region has 13 residues. Germline lookup yields CDR1 MNHEY and CDR2 SVGAGI. Trimming removed 2 bases from V and 7 bases from J, with 11 bases in between. What was sequenced was naive CD4+ T cells sorted from blood. Subset meaning: CD45RA+ positively selected. The receptor comes from a young man in good health. The chain joins TRBV6-5 to TRBJ1-1; TRBD1 is a possible D gene (5 bases). Here the CDR3 reads CASSYPGTLEAFF. The CDR3 region has the DNA TGTGCCAGCAGTTACCCCGGGACCCTTGAAGCTTTCTTT.